A single sample gave rise to the 14 T cell receptor beta chains below, sequenced in a study of CD8 T cells in Susac syndrome. After extraction with the RNeasy kit, about 0.5 to 1 ug of the RNA was reverse transcribed using random hexamers. Via MiXCR, TCRdb re-called the immunoSEQ multiplex PCR reads, giving one row per CDR3 protein. The data hold 150,000 to 200,000 distinct CDR3 sequences, with 94% observed a single time. Sequences were obtained from CD4+ T cells from PBMCs. All receptors derive from a human donor with Susac syndrome.

V gene TRBV5-4 combines with J gene TRBJ1-4; D gene ambiguous. Trimming removed 5 bases at V and 5 bases at J, with 10 bases between. The CDR3 loop spans 13 amino acids. The V gene's germline CDR1 is SGHNT and CDR2 YYREEE (reference sequence). DNA of the CDR3: TGTGCCAGCAGTTCAGCCTTAAATGAAAAACTGTTTTTT. It encodes CASSSALNEKLFF.

The table lists this clonotype with many counts. The gene calls are TRBV7-2 and TRBJ1-1; D possibly corresponds to TRBD1 (6 bases). V was pared by 5 bases and J by 5 bases, with 12 bases between. Germline CDR1 and CDR2: SGHTA and FQGNSA. The CDR3 has 13 amino acids. The CDR3 here is CASSLTGRTEAFF. CDR3 nucleotide sequence: TGTGCCAGCAGCCTCACAGGGAGGACTGAAGCTTTCTTT.

The V and J genes are TRBV5-4 and TRBJ2-1, with 7 bases that match TRBD1. Germline V gives CDR1 SGHNT, CDR2 YYREEE (reference sequence). Trimming at V came to 5 bases and at J to 3 bases, leaving 11 bases not matched to a gene. The CDR3 contains 16 residues. CDR3 residues: CASRNTKGAGYNEQFF. The CDR3, as DNA: TGTGCCAGCAGGAACACAAAGGGGGCTGGCTACAATGAGCAGTTCTTC.

The V and J genes are TRBV3-1 and TRBJ2-3; D is unresolved. Germline V gene sequence: CDR1 LGHDT, CDR2 YNNKEL (reference sequence). The CDR3 spans 12 residues. With 8 bases removed from V and 1 base from J, the gap between germline ends came to 7 bases. The CDR3 DNA is TGTGCCAGCCAACTCGGCACAGATACGCAGTATTTT. Amino acid sequence: CASQLGTDTQYF.

This chain connects TRBV20-1 to TRBJ1-2; no firm D call. The CDR3 has 11 amino acids. Germline V gene lookup returns CDR1 DFQATT and CDR2 SNEGSKA (reference sequence). Trimming shortened V by 1 base and J by 5 bases, and 5 bases separated the two germline ends. The CDR3 DNA sequence: TGCAGTGCTAGAGGACTATATGGCTACACCTTC. It is translated as CSARGLYGYTF.

The chain combines TRBV29-1 with TRBJ2-3; 9 positions agree with TRBD1. Trimming cost V 6 bases and J 2 bases; bases outside gene matches: 9. Germline assignment: CDR1 SQVTM and CDR2 ANQGSEA. There are 15 residues in the CDR3. The CDR3 DNA sequence: TGCAGCGTCCGCATGGGACAGGGCACCACAGATACGCAGTATTTT. It specifies CSVRMGQGTTDTQYF.

This chain links TRBV7-8 with TRBJ2-7; unclear D gene. Germline CDR1 is SGHVS and CDR2 is FQNEAQ. Trimming left V 7 bases short and J 1 base short, with 11 bases between. The CDR3 totals 13 residues. The CDR3 region is CASNGDGSYEQYF. The DNA of the CDR3 is TGTGCCAGCAACGGCGACGGTTCCTACGAGCAGTACTTC.

The chain is built from TRBV24-1 and TRBJ2-1, with D unresolved. CDR3 length equals 18 residues. V was clipped by 4 bases and J by 0 bases, with 18 bases between them. CDR1 is KGHDR and CDR2 is SFDVKD in the germline V gene. The CDR3 sequence is CATSDNDPTRSSYNEQFF. DNA of the CDR3: TGTGCCACCAGTGACAATGATCCTACCCGGAGCTCCTACAATGAGCAGTTCTTC.

Concerning this clonotype: At one end, the junction sequence differs from germline, possibly due to a read error. V is TRBV29-1 and J is TRBJ1-1; TRBD1 agrees at 8 bases. CDR1 and CDR2 (germline): SQVTM, ANQGSEA. The CDR3 runs to 15 residues. The CDR3 reads CSVSQGAVLNSEAFF. The CDR3 nucleotides are TGCAGCGTTTCCCAGGGGGCAGTTTTGAACAGTGAAGCTTTCTTT.

The rearrangement uses TRBV20-1 and TRBJ2-7; the match to TRBD1 covers 7 bases. This CDR3 is built from 12 residues. Germline CDR1 and CDR2: DFQATT and SNEGSKA (reference sequence). Trimming cost V 3 bases and J 3 bases; bases outside gene matches: 2. CDR3 coding DNA: TGCAGTGCTAGGGGACAGATCTACGAGCAGTACTTC. Translation: CSARGQIYEQYF.

The chain links TRBV15 to TRBJ2-7; D may be TRBD2 (6 bases). Germline CDR1 is LNHNV and CDR2 is YYDKDF (reference sequence). There are 16 residues in the CDR3. Between the trimmed V and J ends, which lost 3 bases and 2 bases, there was a span of 17 bases. The CDR3 coding sequence is TGTGCCACCAGCAGGGCCTCTGCGGGGTTTGCCTACGAGCAGTACTTC. Translation: CATSRASAGFAYEQYF.

The rearrangement joins TRBV6-5 to TRBJ1-2, with D perhaps matching TRBD1 (6 bases). The V end lost 5 bases, the J end lost 4 bases, and 17 bases lay between the germline ends. Germline CDR1 MNHEY, CDR2 SVGAGI. This CDR3 comprises 15 residues. CDR3 residues: CASSTHRERSYGYTF. CDR3 DNA sequence: TGTGCCAGCAGTACCCACAGGGAAAGAAGCTATGGCTACACCTTC.

The rearrangement joins TRBV3-1 to TRBJ1-5; tentatively, D is TRBD1 (6 bases). The V end was cut by 3 bases, the J end by 5 bases, with 11 bases between. The germline V gene encodes CDR1 LGHDT and CDR2 YNNKEL (reference sequence). The CDR3 is made up of 14 amino acids. CDR3 protein: CASSHRDTDQPQHF. The CDR3 nucleotides are TGTGCCAGCAGCCATAGGGACACCGATCAGCCCCAGCATTTT.

In nucleotides, the CDR3 is TGCAGTGCTAAGTCATGGGGGCCGCACACTGAAGCTTTCTTT. Encoded protein: CSAKSWGPHTEAFF. The chain recombines TRBV20-1 with TRBJ1-1; possibly TRBD1 for D (6 bases). The CDR3 consists of 14 residues. Trimming shortened V by 4 bases and J by 3 bases, and 15 bases separated the two germline ends. Per the germline V gene, CDR1 is DFQATT and CDR2 is SNEGSKA (reference sequence).